Presented here are 23 T cell receptor beta chains from one specimen sequenced in a study of shared clonotypes between healthy human individuals. The table came from immunoSEQ multiplex PCR; TCRdb's copy has only in-frame clones and leaves some out. The sample has about 800,000 clones; roughly 96% are singletons. As defined, naive CD8 cells were CD45RO-negative and positively selected for CCR7, with terminally differentiated effector memory CD45RA+ cells excluded. The sample consisted of naive CD8+ T cells sorted from blood. All receptors come from a young man in good health.

This clone turned up a few times. V usage is TRBV29-1 and J usage is TRBJ1-2; 8 bases align to TRBD1. CDR1 and CDR2 (germline): SQVTM, ANQGSEA. The CDR3 sequence is 12 residues long. The junction had 10 bases not matched to a gene; V was cut back by 8 bases and J by 8 bases. CDR3 DNA sequence: TGCAGCAGCAGTCAGGGGGCCGACGGCTACACCTTC. This translates into CSSSQGADGYTF.

The gene calls are TRBV5-4 and TRBJ2-7; D gene uncertain. V gave up 4 bases and J gave up 0 bases, with 5 bases separating them. The germline V gene has CDR1 SGHNT and CDR2 YYREEE (reference sequence). CDR3 length equals 12 residues. DNA of the CDR3: TGTGCCAGCAGCGTCAGCTCCTACGAGCAGTACTTC. Translation: CASSVSSYEQYF. The full variable domain, in which reference TRBV5-4 and TRBJ2-7 provide the parts outside the CDR3, is ETGVTQSPTHLIKTRGQQVTLRCSSQSGHNTVSWYQQALGQGPQFIFQYYREEENGRGNFPPRFSGLQFPNYSSELNVNALELDDSALYLCASSVSSYEQYFGPGTRLTVT.

This clone showed up just once. The chain's CDR3 is CASSLGGLLYGYTF. CDR3 DNA: TGTGCCAGCAGCTTAGGAGGGTTGCTCTATGGCTACACCTTC. The V call is TRBV11-2, the J call TRBJ1-2; no clear D. V was cut by 1 base and J by 4 bases, with 10 bases left in between. The CDR3 extends over 14 amino acids. CDR1 and CDR2 from the germline V gene are SGHAT and FQNNGV.

V is TRBV11-2 and J is TRBJ2-7, with D maybe TRBD1 (7 bases). The CDR3 contains 14 residues. Per the germline V gene, CDR1 is SGHAT and CDR2 is FQNNGV. Trimming stripped 7 bases from V and 5 bases from J, with 18 bases between. CDR3 nucleotides: TGTGCCAGCACCGGTAGCGGAGGGGGCCACGAGCAGTACTTC. This sequence encodes CASTGSGGGHEQYF.

This clone came up once. V usage is TRBV7-6 and J usage is TRBJ2-1, with D possibly matching TRBD2 (6 bases). The CDR3 runs 16 residues. Germline assignment: CDR1 SGHVS and CDR2 FNYEAQ. With 0 bases removed from V and 6 bases from J, the gap between germline ends came to 15 bases. This CDR3 reads CASSLAVPGGGNEQFF. In nucleotides, the CDR3 is TGTGCCAGCAGCTTAGCGGTGCCCGGGGGAGGCAATGAGCAGTTCTTC.

The rearrangement uses TRBV4-3 and TRBJ1-5; D is unclear. The CDR3 is made up of 14 amino acids. Germline CDR1 is LGHNA and CDR2 is YSLEER. The V gene lost 0 bases and the J gene lost 5 bases, with 8 bases spanning the gap. The DNA of the CDR3 is TGCGCCAGCAGCCAAGAAACAACTGATCAGCCCCAGCATTTT. This codes for CASSQETTDQPQHF.

The rearrangement joins TRBV5-4 to TRBJ2-3; 8 bases are a match to TRBD2. In germline, CDR1 is SGHNT, CDR2 YYREEE (reference sequence). The ends lost 0 bases at V and 2 bases at J; junction bases unmatched: 11. The CDR3 covers 18 residues. The chain's CDR3 is CASSLAGGGSSITDTQYF. As DNA, the CDR3 is TGTGCCAGCAGCTTGGCCGGGGGGGGTTCTTCTATCACAGATACGCAGTATTTT.

The gene calls are TRBV7-9 and TRBJ1-1; D gene uncertain. CDR3 length: 10 residues. Looked up from germline, CDR1 is SEHNR and CDR2 is FQNEAQ (reference sequence). The ends were cut back, 4 bases at V and 8 bases at J, with 5 bases in the middle. The DNA of the CDR3 is TGTGCCAGCAGCTCGGGAGAAGCTTTCTTT. This gives the protein CASSSGEAFF.

The genes are TRBV10-3 and TRBJ2-7; 10 bases are a match to TRBD1. The CDR3 loop spans 14 amino acids. The V segment lost 6 bases and the J segment 2 bases; nucleotides outside the gene matches: 4. The germline V gene has CDR1 ENHRY and CDR2 SYGVKD. As DNA, the CDR3 is TGTGCCATCAGGGGACAGGGGATGGCCTACGAGCAGTACTTC. Translation gives CAIRGQGMAYEQYF.

In this sample, this clone turned up a few times. The chain uses TRBV27 and TRBJ2-7; D not certain. V lost 1 base to trimming and J lost 7 bases, with 14 bases between them. Per the germline V gene, CDR1 is MNHEY and CDR2 is SMNVEV (reference sequence). CDR3 length equals 14 residues. CDR3 sequence (DNA): TGTGCCAGCAGTTTATTAGACCCCGCGGAGGAGCAGTACTTC. Translation: CASSLLDPAEEQYF.

The chain recombines TRBV27 with TRBJ2-1; D tentatively reads TRBD1 or TRBD2 (5 bases each). Germline V gives CDR1 MNHEY, CDR2 SMNVEV (reference sequence). The CDR3 consists of 15 residues. The V and J ends lost 2 bases and 9 bases respectively, with 17 bases between them. The CDR3 sequence is CASSLVRTLVGEQFF. The CDR3 DNA is TGTGCCAGCAGTTTAGTCCGGACACTAGTCGGTGAGCAGTTCTTC.

V usage is TRBV30 and J usage is TRBJ2-7; D gene uncertain. The V end was cut by 1 base, the J end by 5 bases, with 9 bases between. The CDR3 length is 12 residues. Germline assignment: CDR1 GTSNPN and CDR2 SVGIG (reference sequence). The CDR3 bases are TGTGCCTGGAGTGGCCCTCGGGACGAGCAGTACTTC. It is translated as CAWSGPRDEQYF.

The rearrangement joins TRBV12-5 to TRBJ1-4; 7 bases match TRBD1. This CDR3 contains 17 residues. In germline, CDR1 is LGHNT, CDR2 FRNRAP. The ends lost 1 base at V and 7 bases at J; junction bases unmatched: 12. The CDR3 region has the DNA TGTGCTAGTGGTTTGGCTCCTCGACAGGGACTTCTTGAAAAACTGTTTTTT. Its protein product is CASGLAPRQGLLEKLFF.

V is TRBV5-8 and J is TRBJ2-2; 14 bases are a match to TRBD2. Trimming cost V 4 bases and J 7 bases; bases outside gene matches: 6. The CDR3 length is 16 residues. The V gene's germline CDR1 is SGHTS and CDR2 YDEGEE. CDR3 amino acids: CASSHGTSGRVGELFF. CDR3 bases: TGTGCCAGCAGCCACGGGACTAGCGGGAGAGTCGGGGAGCTGTTTTTT.

CDR3 region: CASSEDSSYEQYF. The CDR3 coding sequence is TGTGCCAGCAGTGAAGACAGCTCCTACGAGCAGTACTTC. The chain couples TRBV28 to TRBJ2-7, with D possibly matching TRBD1 (5 bases). Trimming pared 5 bases from V and 0 bases from J, leaving 8 bases between. The CDR3 totals 13 residues. The germline V gene has CDR1 MDHEN and CDR2 SYDVKM.

This clone was observed once. The genes are TRBV29-1 and TRBJ1-1; D gene ambiguous. Germline V CDR1 and CDR2: SQVTM, ANQGSEA. Trimming shortened V by 3 bases and J by 1 base, and 9 bases separated the two germline ends. The CDR3 loop spans 13 amino acids. The chain's CDR3 is CSVERQQNTEAFF. The CDR3 bases are TGCAGCGTTGAGAGGCAGCAGAACACTGAAGCTTTCTTT.

For the CDR3, the DNA is TGTGCCAGCAACGGAAGGGGGGGCCCCTACGAGCAGTACTTC. It encodes CASNGRGGPYEQYF. The chain recombines TRBV6-1 with TRBJ2-7; possible D gene TRBD2, 7 bases. Per germline, CDR1 MNHNS and CDR2 SASEGT. This CDR3 contains 14 residues. With 7 bases removed from V and 2 bases from J, the gap between germline ends came to 15 bases.

The chain has TRBV11-2 and TRBJ2-1; no firm D call. Germline V gene data show CDR1 as SGHAT and CDR2 as FQNNGV. This CDR3 has 15 amino acids. Trimming left V 7 bases short and J 2 bases short, with 15 bases between. CDR3: CASNNFTSPYNEQFF. Written as DNA, the CDR3 is TGTGCCAGCAACAATTTTACTTCCCCCTACAATGAGCAGTTCTTC. The full variable domain, in which reference TRBV11-2 and TRBJ2-1 provide the parts outside the CDR3, is EAGVAQSPRYKIIEKRQSVAFWCNPISGHATLYWYQQILGQGPKLLIQFQNNGVVDDSQLPKDRFSAERLKGVDSTLKIQPAKLEDSAVYLCASNNFTSPYNEQFFGPGTRLTVL.

The V gene is TRBV23-1, the J gene TRBJ1-5; perhaps TRBD1 as D (5 bases). TRBV23-1 is sorted into the ORF group, with uncertain function. The CDR3 spans 14 residues. The V end lost 3 bases, the J end lost 2 bases, and 8 bases lay between the germline ends. The CDR3: CASSHGTGNQPQHF. The CDR3 DNA is TGCGCCAGCAGTCACGGGACGGGCAATCAGCCCCAGCATTTT.

The rearrangement joins TRBV29-1 to TRBJ2-7, with 8 bases matching TRBD1. Germline V gene sequence: CDR1 SQVTM, CDR2 ANQGSEA. After removal of 1 base from V and 3 bases from J, the junction contained 8 bases not matched to a gene. The CDR3 totals 15 residues. The CDR3 DNA reads as TGCAGCGTTGAAGGGAGACAGGGGAGCAGCTACGAGCAGTACTTC. This codes for CSVEGRQGSSYEQYF.

The chain couples TRBV7-9 to TRBJ2-3; D gene uncertain. CDR1 and CDR2 from the germline V gene are SEHNR and FQNEAQ (reference sequence). Deletions cut 5 bases from V and 4 bases from J, with 25 bases between. The CDR3 loop spans 18 amino acids. The CDR3: CASSPRTLGPESPDTQYF. CDR3 in DNA: TGTGCCAGCAGCCCAAGAACCCTCGGACCCGAAAGCCCAGATACGCAGTATTTT.

The chain joins TRBV12-5 to TRBJ2-1; no reliable D call. The CDR3 loop spans 15 amino acids. CDR1 and CDR2 from the germline V gene are LGHNT and FRNRAP. The V gene lost 1 base and the J gene lost 5 bases, with 12 bases spanning the gap. CDR3 bases: TGTGCTAGTGGTTTGGGCGGTATGGGTAACAATGAGCAGTTCTTC. It encodes CASGLGGMGNNEQFF.

The gene calls are TRBV4-1 and TRBJ1-4; TRBD1 is a possible D gene (6 bases). There are 16 residues in the CDR3. V gave up 5 bases and J gave up 1 base, with 14 bases separating them. CDR1 and CDR2 from the germline V gene are MGHRA and YSYEKL. The CDR3 here is CASSFPGHLTNEKLFF. CDR3 DNA: TGCGCCAGCAGCTTTCCGGGACACCTAACTAATGAAAAACTGTTTTTT.